The text below deals with one T cell receptor beta chain. This entry comes from a study of OX40 agonist ivuxolimab in advanced cancers. The V end was cut by 5 bases, the J end by 1 base, with 9 bases between. CDR1 is SEHNR, CDR2 FQNEAQ, per germline (reference sequence). This CDR3 is 13 amino acids long. Generated by immunoSEQ multiplex PCR, the TCRdb table keeps only in-frame clones and is missing some. The sample records some 51,000 clones, approximately 83% being singletons. This specimen was CD4+ or CD8+ T cells sorted from blood, taken in a trial of the OX40 agonist ivuxolimab. The rearrangement joins TRBV7-9 to TRBJ2-7; D is possibly TRBD1 (5 bases). This receptor was identified in an adult with an advanced solid tumor such as melanoma, head and neck, liver or kidney cancer. This CDR3 reads CASSPTGSYEQYF. DNA for the CDR3: TGTGCCAGCAGCCCCACAGGATCCTACGAGCAGTACTTC.